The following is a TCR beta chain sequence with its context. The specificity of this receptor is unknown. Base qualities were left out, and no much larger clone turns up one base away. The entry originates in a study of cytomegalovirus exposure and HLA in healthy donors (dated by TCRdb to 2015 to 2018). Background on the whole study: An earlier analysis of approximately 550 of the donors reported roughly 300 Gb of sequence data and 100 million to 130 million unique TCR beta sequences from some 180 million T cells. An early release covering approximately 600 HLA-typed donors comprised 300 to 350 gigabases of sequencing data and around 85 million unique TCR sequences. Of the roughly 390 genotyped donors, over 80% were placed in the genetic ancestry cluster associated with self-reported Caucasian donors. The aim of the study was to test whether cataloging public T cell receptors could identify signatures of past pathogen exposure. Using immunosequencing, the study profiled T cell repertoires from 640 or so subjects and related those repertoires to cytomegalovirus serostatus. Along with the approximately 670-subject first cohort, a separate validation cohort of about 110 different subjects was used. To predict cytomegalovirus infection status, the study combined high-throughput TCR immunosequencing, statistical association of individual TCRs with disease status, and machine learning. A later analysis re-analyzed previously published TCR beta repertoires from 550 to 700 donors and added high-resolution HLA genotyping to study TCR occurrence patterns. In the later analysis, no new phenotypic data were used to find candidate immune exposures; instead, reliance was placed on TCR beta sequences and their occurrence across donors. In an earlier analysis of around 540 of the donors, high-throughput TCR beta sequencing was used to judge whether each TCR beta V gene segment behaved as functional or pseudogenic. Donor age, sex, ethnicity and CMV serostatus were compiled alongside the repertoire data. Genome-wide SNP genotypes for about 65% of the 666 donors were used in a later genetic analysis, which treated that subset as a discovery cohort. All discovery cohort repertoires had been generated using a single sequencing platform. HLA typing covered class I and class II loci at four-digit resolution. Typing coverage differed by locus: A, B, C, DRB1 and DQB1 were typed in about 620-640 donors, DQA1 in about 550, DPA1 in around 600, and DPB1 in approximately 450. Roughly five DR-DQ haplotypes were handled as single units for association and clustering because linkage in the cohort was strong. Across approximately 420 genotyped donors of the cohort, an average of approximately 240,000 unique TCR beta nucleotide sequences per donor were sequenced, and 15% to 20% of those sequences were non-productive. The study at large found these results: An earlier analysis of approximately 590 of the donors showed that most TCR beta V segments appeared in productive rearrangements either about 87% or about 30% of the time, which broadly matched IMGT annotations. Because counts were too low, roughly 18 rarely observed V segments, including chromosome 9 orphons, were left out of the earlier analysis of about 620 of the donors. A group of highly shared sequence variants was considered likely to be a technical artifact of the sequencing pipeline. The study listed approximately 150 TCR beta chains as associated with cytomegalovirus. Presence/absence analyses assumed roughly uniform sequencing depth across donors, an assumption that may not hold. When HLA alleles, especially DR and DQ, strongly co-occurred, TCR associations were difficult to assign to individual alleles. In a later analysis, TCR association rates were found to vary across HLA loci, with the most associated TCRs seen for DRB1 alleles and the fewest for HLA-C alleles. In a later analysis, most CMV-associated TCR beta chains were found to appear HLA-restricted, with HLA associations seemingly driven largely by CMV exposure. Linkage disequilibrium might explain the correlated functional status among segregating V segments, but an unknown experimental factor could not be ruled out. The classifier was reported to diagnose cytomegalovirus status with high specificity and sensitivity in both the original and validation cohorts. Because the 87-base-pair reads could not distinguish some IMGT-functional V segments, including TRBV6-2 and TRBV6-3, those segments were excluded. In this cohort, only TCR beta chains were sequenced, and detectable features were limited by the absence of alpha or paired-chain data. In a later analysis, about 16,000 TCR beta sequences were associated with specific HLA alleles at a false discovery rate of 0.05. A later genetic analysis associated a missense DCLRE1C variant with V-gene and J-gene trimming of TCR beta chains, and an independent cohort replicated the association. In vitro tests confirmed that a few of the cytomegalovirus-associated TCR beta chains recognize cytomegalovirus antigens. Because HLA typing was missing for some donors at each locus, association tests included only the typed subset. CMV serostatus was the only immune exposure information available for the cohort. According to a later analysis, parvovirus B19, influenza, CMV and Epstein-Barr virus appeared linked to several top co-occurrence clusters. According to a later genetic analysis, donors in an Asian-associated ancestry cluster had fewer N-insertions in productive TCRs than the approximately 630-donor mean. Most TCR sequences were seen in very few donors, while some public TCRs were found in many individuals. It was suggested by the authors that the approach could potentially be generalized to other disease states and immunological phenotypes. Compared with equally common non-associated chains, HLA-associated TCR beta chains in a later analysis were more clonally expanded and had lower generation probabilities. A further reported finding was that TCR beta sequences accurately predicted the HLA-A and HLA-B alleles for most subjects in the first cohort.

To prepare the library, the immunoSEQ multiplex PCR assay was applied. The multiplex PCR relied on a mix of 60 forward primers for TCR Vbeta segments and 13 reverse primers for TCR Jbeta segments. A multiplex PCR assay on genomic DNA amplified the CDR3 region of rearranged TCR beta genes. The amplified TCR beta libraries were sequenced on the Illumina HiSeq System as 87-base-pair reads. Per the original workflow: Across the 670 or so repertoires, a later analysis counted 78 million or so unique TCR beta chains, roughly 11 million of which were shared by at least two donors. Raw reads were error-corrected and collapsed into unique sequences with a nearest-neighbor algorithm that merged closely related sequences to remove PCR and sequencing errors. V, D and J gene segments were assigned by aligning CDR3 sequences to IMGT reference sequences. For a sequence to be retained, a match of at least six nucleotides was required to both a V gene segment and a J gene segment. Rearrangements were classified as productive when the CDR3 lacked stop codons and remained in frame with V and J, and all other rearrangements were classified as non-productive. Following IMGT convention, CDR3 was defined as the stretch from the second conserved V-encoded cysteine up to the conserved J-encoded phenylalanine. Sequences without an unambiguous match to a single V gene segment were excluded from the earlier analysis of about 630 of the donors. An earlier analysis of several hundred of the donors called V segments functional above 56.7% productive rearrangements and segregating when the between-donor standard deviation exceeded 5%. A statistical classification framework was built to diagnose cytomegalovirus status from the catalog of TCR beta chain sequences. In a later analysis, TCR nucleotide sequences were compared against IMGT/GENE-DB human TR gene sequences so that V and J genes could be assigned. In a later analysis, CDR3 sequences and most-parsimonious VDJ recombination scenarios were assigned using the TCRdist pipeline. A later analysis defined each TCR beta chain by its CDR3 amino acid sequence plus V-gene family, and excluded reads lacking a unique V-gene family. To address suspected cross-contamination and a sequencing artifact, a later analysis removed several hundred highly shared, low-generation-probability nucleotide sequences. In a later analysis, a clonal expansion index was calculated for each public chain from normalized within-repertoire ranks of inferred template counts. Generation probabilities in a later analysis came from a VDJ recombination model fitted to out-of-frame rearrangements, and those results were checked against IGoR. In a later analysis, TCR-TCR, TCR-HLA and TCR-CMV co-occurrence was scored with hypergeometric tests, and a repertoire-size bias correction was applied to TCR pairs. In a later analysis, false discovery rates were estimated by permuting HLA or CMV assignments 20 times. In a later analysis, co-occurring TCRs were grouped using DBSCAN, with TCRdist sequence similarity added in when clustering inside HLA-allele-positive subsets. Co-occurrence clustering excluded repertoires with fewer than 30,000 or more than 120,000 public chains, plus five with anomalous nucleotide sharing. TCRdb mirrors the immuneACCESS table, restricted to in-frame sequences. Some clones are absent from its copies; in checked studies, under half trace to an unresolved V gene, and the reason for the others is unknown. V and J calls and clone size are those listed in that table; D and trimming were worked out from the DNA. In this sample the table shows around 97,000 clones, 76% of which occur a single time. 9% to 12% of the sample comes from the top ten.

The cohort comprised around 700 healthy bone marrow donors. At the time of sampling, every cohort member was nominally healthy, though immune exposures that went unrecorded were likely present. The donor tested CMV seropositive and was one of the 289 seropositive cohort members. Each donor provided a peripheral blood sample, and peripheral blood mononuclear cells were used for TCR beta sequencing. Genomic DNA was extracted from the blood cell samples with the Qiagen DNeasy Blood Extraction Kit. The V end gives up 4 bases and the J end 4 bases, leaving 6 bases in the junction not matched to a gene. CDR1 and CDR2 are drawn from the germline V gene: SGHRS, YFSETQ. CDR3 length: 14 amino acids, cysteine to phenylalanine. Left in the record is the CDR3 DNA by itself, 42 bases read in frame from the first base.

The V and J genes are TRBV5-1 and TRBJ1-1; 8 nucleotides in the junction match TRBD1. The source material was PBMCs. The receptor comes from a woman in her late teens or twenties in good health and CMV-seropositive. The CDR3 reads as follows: CASSVGTGGTEAFF. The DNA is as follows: TGCGCCAGCAGCGTTGGGACAGGAGGCACTGAAGCTTTCTTT.